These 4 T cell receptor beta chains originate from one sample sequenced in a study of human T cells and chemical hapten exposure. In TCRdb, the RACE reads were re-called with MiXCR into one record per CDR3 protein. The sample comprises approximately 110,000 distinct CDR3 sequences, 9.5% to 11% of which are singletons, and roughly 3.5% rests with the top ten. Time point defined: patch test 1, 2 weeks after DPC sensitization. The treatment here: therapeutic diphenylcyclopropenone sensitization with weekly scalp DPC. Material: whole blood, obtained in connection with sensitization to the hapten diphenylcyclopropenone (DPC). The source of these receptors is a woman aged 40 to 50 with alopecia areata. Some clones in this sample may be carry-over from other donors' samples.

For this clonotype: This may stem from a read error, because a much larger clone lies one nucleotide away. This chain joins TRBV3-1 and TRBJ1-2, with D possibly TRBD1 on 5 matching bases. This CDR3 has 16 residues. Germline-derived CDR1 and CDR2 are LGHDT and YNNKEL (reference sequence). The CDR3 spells CAGSQRPGPSNYGYTF. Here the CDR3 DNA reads TGTGCCGGCAGCCAGAGACCGGGGCCTTCTAACTATGGCTACACCTTC.

In nucleotides, the CDR3 is TGTGCCAGCGGTGGAAACACCATATATTTT. Amino acid sequence: CASGGNTIYF. The genes are TRBV6-5 and TRBJ1-3; D unresolved. Germline V gene data show CDR1 as MNHEY and CDR2 as SVGAGI. V shed 8 bases and J shed 3 bases, with 2 bases lying between them. This CDR3 has 10 residues.

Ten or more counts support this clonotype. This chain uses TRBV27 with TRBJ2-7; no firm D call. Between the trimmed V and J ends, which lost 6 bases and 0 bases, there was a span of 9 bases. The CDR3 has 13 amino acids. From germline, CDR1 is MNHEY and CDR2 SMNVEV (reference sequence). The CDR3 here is CASSLRFSYEQYF. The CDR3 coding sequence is TGTGCCAGCAGCCTGCGGTTCTCCTACGAGCAGTACTTC.

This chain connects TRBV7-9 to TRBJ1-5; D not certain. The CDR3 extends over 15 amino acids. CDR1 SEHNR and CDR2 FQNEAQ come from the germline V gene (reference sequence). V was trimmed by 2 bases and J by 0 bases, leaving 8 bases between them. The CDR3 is CASSLTGSSNQPQHF. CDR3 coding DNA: TGTGCCAGCAGCTTAACCGGGAGTAGCAATCAGCCCCAGCATTTT.